A selection of T cell receptor beta chains follows, all from one sample in a study of T cell repertoires in cytomegalovirus infection. These receptors have no known antigen. MiXCR, run by TCRdb on the reads, gives a single entry per CDR3 protein. The sample comprises about 340,000 distinct CDR3 sequences, 29% of which are singletons, and around 18% rests with the top ten. Material: cultured PBMCs, obtained from culture after CMV antigen stimulation. These receptor sequences come from a human donor in good health (CMV status not recorded). Some clones in this sample may be carry-over from other donors' samples. Each CDR3 is given with its conserved first and last residue. A D gene is named only where the DNA matches it firmly. Clone size, where shown, is once, few, many, or a class for clones that have expanded.

d_call j_call clone_size v_call cdr3_aa cdr3_nt
- TRBJ1-2 - TRBV7-2 CASTPSAGTNYGYTF TGTGCCAGCACCCCCTCGGCCGGGACTAACTATGGCTACACCTTC
TRBD1 TRBJ1-2 - TRBV3-1 CASSSPETGFISGYTF TGTGCCAGCAGCTCCCCCGAGACAGGGTTTATCTCTGGCTACACCTTC
- TRBJ2-5 - TRBV7-2 CASSPPTRRETQYF TGTGCCAGCAGCCCCCCCACTAGAAGGGAGACCCAGTACTTC
- TRBJ1-1 - TRBV5-1 CASSLPGLGTEAFF TGCGCCAGCAGCTTGCCCGGGCTTGGGACTGAAGCTTTCTTT
- TRBJ2-7 - TRBV20-1 CSARDPTAGNYEQYF TGCAGTGCTAGAGATCCCACAGCGGGCAACTACGAGCAGTACTTC
- TRBJ2-5 once TRBV20-1 CSARDQRISRETQYF TGCAGTGCTAGAGATCAGCGGATCTCGAGGGAGACCCAGTACTTC
TRBD1 TRBJ1-5 - TRBV28 CASSLPTRDRRSNQPQHF TGTGCCAGCAGTTTGCCCACCCGGGACAGACGTAGCAATCAGCCCCAGCATTTT
- TRBJ1-3 - TRBV7-4 CASSSPDGSSGNTIYF TGTGCCAGCAGCTCGCCGGACGGAAGCTCTGGAAACACCATATATTTT
- TRBJ1-5 - TRBV20-1 CSAMGALNQPQHF TGCAGTGCAATGGGAGCTCTAAATCAGCCCCAGCATTTT
- TRBJ1-2 - TRBV19 CASSTRGTGTPYGYTF TGTGCCAGTAGTACCCGTGGCACAGGTACACCTTATGGCTACACCTTC
- TRBJ1-2 few TRBV12-3/TRBV12-4 CASSRLGTGYGYTF TGTGCCAGCAGTCGTCTAGGGACGGGCTATGGCTACACCTTC
TRBD1 TRBJ2-1 - TRBV6-1 CASSRDRGYNEQFF TGTGCCAGCAGTAGGGACAGGGGGTACAATGAGCAGTTCTTC
- TRBJ2-1 few TRBV30 CAWGDGEGGSGNEQFF TGTGCCTGGGGCGACGGTGAAGGAGGTTCGGGGAATGAGCAGTTCTTC
- TRBJ2-5 - TRBV19 CASSLGPRGFETQYF TGTGCCAGTAGTCTTGGCCCCCGGGGTTTCGAGACCCAGTACTTC
- TRBJ2-3 few TRBV7-6 CASSLVSGVFSTDTQYF TGTGCCAGCAGCTTAGTTTCGGGAGTCTTTAGCACAGATACGCAGTATTTT
- TRBJ2-7 - TRBV30 CAWDSPSGLGSYEQYF TGTGCCTGGGACTCACCCTCGGGACTGGGATCCTACGAGCAGTACTTC
TRBD1 TRBJ1-1 - TRBV3-1 CASSPTGGADTEAFF TGTGCCAGCAGCCCTACAGGGGGCGCGGACACTGAAGCTTTCTTT
TRBD2 TRBJ2-7 - TRBV5-4 CASSLVLAGGYEQYF TGTGCCAGCAGCTTGGTCCTAGCGGGAGGTTACGAGCAGTACTTC
- TRBJ2-1 medium-sized TRBV29-1 CSVIPTDEQFF TGCAGCGTAATTCCTACCGATGAGCAGTTCTTC
- TRBJ1-2 many TRBV14 CASSRPGTGYGYTF TGTGCCAGCAGCCGCCCAGGAACTGGCTATGGCTACACCTTC
TRBD1 TRBJ2-1 - TRBV7-3 CASSLQQGARRREQFF TGTGCCAGCAGCCTCCAACAGGGGGCGCGAAGGAGGGAGCAGTTCTTC
TRBD2 TRBJ2-1 - TRBV5-1 CASSSAGLAGVVRRRNEQFF TGCGCCAGCAGCTCCGCGGGACTAGCGGGAGTCGTACGCCGTCGGAATGAGCAGTTCTTC
TRBD1 TRBJ2-1 - TRBV7-9 CASSAYMTGVNEQFF TGTGCCAGCAGCGCATATATGACAGGGGTCAATGAGCAGTTCTTC
- TRBJ1-3 few TRBV6-1 CASSEVPTGAGNTIYF TGTGCCAGCAGTGAAGTCCCGACCGGCGCTGGAAACACCATATATTTT
- TRBJ2-5 few TRBV5-1 CASSLELWRETQYF TGCGCCAGCAGCTTGGAGCTGTGGAGGGAGACCCAGTACTTC
- TRBJ1-1 few TRBV7-3 CASSLRADTEAFF TGTGCCAGCAGCTTAAGGGCCGACACTGAAGCTTTCTTT
- TRBJ1-2 - TRBV27 CASSYDRTDYGYTF TGTGCCAGCAGTTACGACAGGACTGACTATGGCTACACCTTC
- TRBJ1-2 - TRBV14 CASSPMGWDFYGYTF TGTGCCAGCAGCCCTATGGGATGGGACTTCTATGGCTACACCTTC